What follows is one T cell receptor beta chain and its context. Measured with immunoSEQ multiplex PCR; TCRdb has only the in-frame clones, and not every one. This table has hundreds of thousands of clones, around 89% appearing once. Living in 24 US areas, the participants were between roughly 18 and 90 years of age. Symptom resolution, clearance, or two negative PCRs marked donors in Cohort 3 as recovered. This sample is drawn from a study of blood T cell repertoires in COVID-19. Trimming took 5 bases from V and 0 from J, leaving 19 bases between them. From germline, CDR1 is SGHVS and CDR2 FQNEAQ. The CDR3 totals 17 residues.

V and J are TRBV7-8 and TRBJ2-5; weak D call: TRBD2 (5 bases). Input material: PBMCs or T cells enriched from blood (not recorded which). The clonotype was recovered from a middle-aged woman who had recovered from COVID-19. CDR3 amino acids: CASSPGETKEYQETQYF. The CDR3 DNA sequence: TGTGCCAGCAGCCCCGGGGAAACGAAGGAGTACCAAGAGACCCAGTACTTC.